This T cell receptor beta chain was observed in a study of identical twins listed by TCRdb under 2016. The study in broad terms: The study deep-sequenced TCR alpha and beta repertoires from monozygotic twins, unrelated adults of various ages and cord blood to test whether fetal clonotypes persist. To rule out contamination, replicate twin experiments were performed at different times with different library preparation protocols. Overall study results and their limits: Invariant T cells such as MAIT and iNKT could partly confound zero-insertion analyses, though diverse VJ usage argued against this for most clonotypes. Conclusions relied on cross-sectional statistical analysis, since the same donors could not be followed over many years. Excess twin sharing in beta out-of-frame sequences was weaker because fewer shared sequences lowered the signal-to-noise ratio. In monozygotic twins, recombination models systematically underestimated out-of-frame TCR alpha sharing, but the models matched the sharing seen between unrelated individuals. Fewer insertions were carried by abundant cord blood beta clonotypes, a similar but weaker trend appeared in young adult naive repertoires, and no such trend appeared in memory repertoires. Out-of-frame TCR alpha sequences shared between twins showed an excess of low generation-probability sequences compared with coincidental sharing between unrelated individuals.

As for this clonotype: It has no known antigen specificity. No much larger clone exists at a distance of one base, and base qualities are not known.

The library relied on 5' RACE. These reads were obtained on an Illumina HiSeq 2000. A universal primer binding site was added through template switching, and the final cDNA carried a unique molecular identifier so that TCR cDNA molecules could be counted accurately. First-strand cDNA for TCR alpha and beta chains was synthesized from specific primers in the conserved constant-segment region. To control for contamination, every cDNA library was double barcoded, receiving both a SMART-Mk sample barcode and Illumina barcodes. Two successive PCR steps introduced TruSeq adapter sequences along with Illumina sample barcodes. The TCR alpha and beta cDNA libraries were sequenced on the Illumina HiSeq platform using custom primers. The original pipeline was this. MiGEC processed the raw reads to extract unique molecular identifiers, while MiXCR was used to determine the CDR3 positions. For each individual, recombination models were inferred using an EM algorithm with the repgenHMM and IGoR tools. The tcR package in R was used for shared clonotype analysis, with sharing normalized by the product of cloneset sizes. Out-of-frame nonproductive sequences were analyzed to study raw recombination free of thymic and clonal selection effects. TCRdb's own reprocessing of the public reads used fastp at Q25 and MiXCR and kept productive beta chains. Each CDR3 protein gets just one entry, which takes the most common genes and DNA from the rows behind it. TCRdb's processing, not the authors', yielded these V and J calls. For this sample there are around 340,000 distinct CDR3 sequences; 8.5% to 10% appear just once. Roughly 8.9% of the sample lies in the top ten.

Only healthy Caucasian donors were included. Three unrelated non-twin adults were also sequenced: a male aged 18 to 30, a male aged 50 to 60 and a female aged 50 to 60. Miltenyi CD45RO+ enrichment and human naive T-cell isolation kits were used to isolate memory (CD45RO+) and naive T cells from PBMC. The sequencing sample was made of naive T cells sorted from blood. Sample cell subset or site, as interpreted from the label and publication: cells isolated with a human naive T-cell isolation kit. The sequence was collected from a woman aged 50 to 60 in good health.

Here the CDR3 is given as CSASVVAGGSNTGELFF. The DNA sequence is as follows: TGCAGTGCTAGTGTGGTAGCGGGAGGTTCGAACACCGGGGAGCTGTTTTTT. Here the chain combines TRBV20-1 and TRBJ2-2; a stretch of 10 junction bases matches TRBD2. Taken from cysteine to phenylalanine, the CDR3 has 17 residues. Only the CDR3 DNA stays, 51 bases, in frame from base 1. The germline V gene encodes CDR1 DFQATT and CDR2 SNEGSKA (reference sequence). Trimming takes 3 bases off V and 0 bases off J; junction bases not matched to a gene: 7.